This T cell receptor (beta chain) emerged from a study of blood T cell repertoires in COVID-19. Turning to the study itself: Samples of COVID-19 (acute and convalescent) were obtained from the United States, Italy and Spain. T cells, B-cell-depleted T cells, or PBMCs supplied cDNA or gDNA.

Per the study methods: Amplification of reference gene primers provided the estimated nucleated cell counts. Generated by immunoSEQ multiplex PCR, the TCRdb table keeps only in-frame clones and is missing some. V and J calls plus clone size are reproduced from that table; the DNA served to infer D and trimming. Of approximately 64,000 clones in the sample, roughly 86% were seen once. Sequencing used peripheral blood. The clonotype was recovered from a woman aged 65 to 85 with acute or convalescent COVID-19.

The DNA of the CDR3 is TGTGCCACCAGCACTTACAGCGTAGGGACAGGGGCCTACAATGAGCAGTTCTTC. Residues: CATSTYSVGTGAYNEQFF. The gene calls are TRBV15 and TRBJ2-1; 10 nucleotides agree with TRBD1. The ends lost 4 bases at V and 2 bases at J; junction bases unmatched: 11. Germline assignment: CDR1 LNHNV and CDR2 YYDKDF (reference sequence). The CDR3 spans 18 residues.